Following are 4 T cell receptor beta chains from one sample sequenced in a study of blood T cell repertoires in COVID-19. Libraries were prepared by immunoSEQ multiplex PCR; TCRdb keeps only in-frame clonotypes and omits some of them. The sample consists of approximately 100,000 clones, 91% of them appearing once. The sequencing input was peripheral blood. The origin of the receptors is a man aged 45-65 years with acute or convalescent COVID-19.

This chain connects TRBV6-6 to TRBJ2-1; TRBD1 might be the D (6 bases). The CDR3 length is 14 residues. V lost 2 bases, J lost 9 bases, and 14 bases lay in between. CDR1 and CDR2 (germline): MNHNY, SVGAGI (reference sequence). DNA of the CDR3: TGTGCCAGCAGTTACGGCAGAGGGGGTACTGAGCAGTTCTTC. Its protein is CASSYGRGGTEQFF.

This clone has only one observation. The V call is TRBV30, the J call TRBJ2-1, with a tentative D call TRBD1 (6 bases). The CDR3 has 13 residues. The V gene lost 2 bases and the J gene lost 8 bases, with 13 bases spanning the gap. Per germline, CDR1 GTSNPN and CDR2 SVGIG (reference sequence). CDR3 sequence: CAWSLEPGDEQFF. Written as DNA, the CDR3 is TGTGCCTGGAGTCTCGAGCCAGGGGATGAGCAGTTCTTC.

This chain links TRBV7-2 with TRBJ2-5, with 9 bases aligning to TRBD1. The CDR3 sequence is 14 residues long. Germline V gene data show CDR1 as SGHTA and CDR2 as FQGNSA. Trimming removed 8 bases from V and 5 bases from J; junction bases left unmatched: 9. CDR3 sequence (DNA): TGTGCCAGCGCCTTAACAGGGGGCACGGAGACCCAGTACTTC. As protein: CASALTGGTETQYF.

This sequence joins TRBV5-6 and TRBJ2-1; TRBD1 agrees at 7 bases. Germline V gene sequence: CDR1 SGHDT, CDR2 YYEEEE. J lost 7 bases, V lost 5 bases, and 12 bases had no gene match. This CDR3 is built from 15 residues. CDR3 coding DNA: TGTGCCAGCAGGACTGACAGGGTATTTCGGAATGAGCAGTTCTTC. Translation: CASRTDRVFRNEQFF.